This T cell receptor beta chain was sequenced for a study of T cells after yellow fever vaccination. Regarding the study as a whole: Subsequent booster samples again held most clones from primary vaccination (under 98% CD4, about 90% CD8). A small share of clonotypes appeared in both CD4 and CD8 compartments.

Concerning this clonotype: Its matching antigen is unknown.

Germline CDR1 and CDR2: DFQATT and SNEGSKA (reference sequence). V gave up 6 bases and J gave up 10 bases, with 22 bases separating them. CDR3 length: 14 residues. Universal primer sites and UMIs were introduced during 5'RACE template-switching synthesis of TCR cDNA. TCRdb reanalysed the 5' RACE reads using MiXCR and keeps one entry per CDR3 protein. The data hold hundreds of thousands of distinct CDR3 sequences, with roughly 22% observed a single time. The V and J genes are TRBV20-1 and TRBJ2-1; D is perhaps TRBD1 (5 bases). The TCR comes from a man between 18 and 29 years old who received the YFV17D yellow fever vaccine. The source was PBMCs, collected approximately 20 days after the first yellow fever vaccination. CDR3 sequence (DNA): TGCAGTGCGTCCGCTGGGGCCTCGCGCGCGGAGCAGTTCTTC. It specifies CSASAGASRAEQFF.